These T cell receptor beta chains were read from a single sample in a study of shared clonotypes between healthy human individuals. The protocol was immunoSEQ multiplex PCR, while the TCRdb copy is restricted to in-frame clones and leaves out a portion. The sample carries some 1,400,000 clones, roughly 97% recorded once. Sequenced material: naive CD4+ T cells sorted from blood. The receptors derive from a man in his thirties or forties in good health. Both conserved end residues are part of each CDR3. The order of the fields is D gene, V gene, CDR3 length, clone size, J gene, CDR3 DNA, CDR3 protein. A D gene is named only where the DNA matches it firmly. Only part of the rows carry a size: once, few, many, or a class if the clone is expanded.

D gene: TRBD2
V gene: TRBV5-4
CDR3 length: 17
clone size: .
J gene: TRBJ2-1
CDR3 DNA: TGTGCCAGCAGCACCGGACTAGCGGGAGGCGCCTACAATGAGCAGTTCTTC
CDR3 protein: CASSTGLAGGAYNEQFF

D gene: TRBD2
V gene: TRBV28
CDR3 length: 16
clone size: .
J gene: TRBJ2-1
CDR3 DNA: TGTGCCAGCAGTAATCTGTGGGCTAGCGGGAGGTATGAGCAGTTCTTC
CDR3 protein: CASSNLWASGRYEQFF

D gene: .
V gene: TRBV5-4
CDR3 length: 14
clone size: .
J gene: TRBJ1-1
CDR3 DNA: TGTGCCAGCAGCGAGAAAAGGGGAAACACTGAAGCTTTCTTT
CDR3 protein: CASSEKRGNTEAFF

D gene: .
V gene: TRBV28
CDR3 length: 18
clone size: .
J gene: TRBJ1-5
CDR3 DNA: TGTGCCAGCATCCCTCAGCGATTCCAGATAGGTAGCAATCAGCCCCAGCATTTT
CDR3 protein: CASIPQRFQIGSNQPQHF

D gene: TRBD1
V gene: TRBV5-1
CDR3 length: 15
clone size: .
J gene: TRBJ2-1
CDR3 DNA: TGCGCCAGCAGCCCGGGACAGATATATTACAATGAGCAGTTCTTC
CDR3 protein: CASSPGQIYYNEQFF

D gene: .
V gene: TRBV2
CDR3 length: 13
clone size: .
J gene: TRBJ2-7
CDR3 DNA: TGTGCCAGCTCCTACCTCGGGAACGACGAGCAGTACTTC
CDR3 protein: CASSYLGNDEQYF

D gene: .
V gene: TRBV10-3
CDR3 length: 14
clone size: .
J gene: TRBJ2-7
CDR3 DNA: TGTGCCATCAGTCCTCGGGACAACTCCTACGAGCAGTACTTC
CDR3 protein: CAISPRDNSYEQYF

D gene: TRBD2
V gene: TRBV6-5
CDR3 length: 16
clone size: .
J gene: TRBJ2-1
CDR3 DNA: TGTGCCAGCAGTTACTCGGCGGGAGGGGGTGTTAGTGAGCAGTTCTTC
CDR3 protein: CASSYSAGGGVSEQFF

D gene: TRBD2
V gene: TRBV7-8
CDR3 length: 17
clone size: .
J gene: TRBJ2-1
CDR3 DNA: TGTGCCAGCAGCTTAGAACTAGCGGAAGTCTTATCGGGTGAGCAGTTCTTC
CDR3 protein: CASSLELAEVLSGEQFF

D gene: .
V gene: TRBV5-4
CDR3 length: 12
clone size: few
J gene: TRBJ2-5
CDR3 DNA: TGTGCCAGCAGCCCCGACCAAGAGACCCAGTACTTC
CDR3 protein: CASSPDQETQYF

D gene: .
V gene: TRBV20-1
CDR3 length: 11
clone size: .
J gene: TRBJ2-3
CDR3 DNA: TGCAGTGCAGGACACACAGATACGCAGTATTTT
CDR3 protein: CSAGHTDTQYF

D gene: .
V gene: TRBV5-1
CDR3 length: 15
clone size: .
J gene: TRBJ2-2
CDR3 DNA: TGCGCCAGCAGTCCCACAGGGTACGACACCGGGGAGCTGTTTTTT
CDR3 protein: CASSPTGYDTGELFF

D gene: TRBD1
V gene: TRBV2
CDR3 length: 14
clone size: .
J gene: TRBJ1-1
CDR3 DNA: TGTGCCAGCATCATAGGGACAGCGAGCACTGAAGCTTTCTTT
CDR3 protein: CASIIGTASTEAFF

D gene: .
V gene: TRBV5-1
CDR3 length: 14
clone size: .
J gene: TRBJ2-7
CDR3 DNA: TGCGCCAGCAGCTTGGGAGCGACGAACTACGAGCAGTACTTC
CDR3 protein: CASSLGATNYEQYF

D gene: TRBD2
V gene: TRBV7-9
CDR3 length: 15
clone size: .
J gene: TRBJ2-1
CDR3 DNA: TGTGCCAGCAGCTTAACTGCTAGCGGGAGAGGTGAGCAGTTCTTC
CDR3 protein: CASSLTASGRGEQFF

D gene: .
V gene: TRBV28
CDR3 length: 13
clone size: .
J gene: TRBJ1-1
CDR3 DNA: TGTGCCAGCAGTGCACCGGGACATACTGAAGCTTTCTTT
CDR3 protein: CASSAPGHTEAFF

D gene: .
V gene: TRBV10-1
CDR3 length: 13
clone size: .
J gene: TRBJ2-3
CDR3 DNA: TGCGCCAGCAGCGGGAGTGGGACAGATACGCAGTATTTT
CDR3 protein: CASSGSGTDTQYF

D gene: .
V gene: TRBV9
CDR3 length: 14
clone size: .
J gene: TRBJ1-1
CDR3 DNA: TGTGCCAGCAGCGTAGTAAACAGGTACACTGAAGCTTTCTTT
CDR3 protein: CASSVVNRYTEAFF

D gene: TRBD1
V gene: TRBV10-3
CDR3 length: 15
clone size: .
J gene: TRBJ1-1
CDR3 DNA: TGTGCCATCAGTGTGGGGACAGGGGGAGAAACTGAAGCTTTCTTT
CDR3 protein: CAISVGTGGETEAFF

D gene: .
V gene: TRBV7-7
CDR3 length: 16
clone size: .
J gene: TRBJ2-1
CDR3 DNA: TGTGCTAGCAGCTTACAGGTGGGGGCTTCGGCCAATGAGCAGTTCTTC
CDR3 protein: CASSLQVGASANEQFF

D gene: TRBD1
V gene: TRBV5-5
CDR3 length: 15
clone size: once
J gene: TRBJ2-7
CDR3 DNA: TGTGCCAGCAGCTTGCACTACAGGGGGTCCTACGAGCAGTACTTC
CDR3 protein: CASSLHYRGSYEQYF

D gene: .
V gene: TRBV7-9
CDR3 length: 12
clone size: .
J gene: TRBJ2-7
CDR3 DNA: TGTGCCAGCAGCTTGGGGACCTACGAGCAGTACTTC
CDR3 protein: CASSLGTYEQYF

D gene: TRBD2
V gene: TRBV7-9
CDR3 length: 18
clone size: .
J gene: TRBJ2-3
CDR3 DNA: TGTGCCAGCAGCTTAGCTTCTAAAGGGACTAGCTTGGCAGATACGCAGTATTTT
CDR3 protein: CASSLASKGTSLADTQYF

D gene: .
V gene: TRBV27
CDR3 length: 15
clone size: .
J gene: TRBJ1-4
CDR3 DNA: TGTGCCAGCAAGATACAGGGACTTACCAATGAAAAACTGTTTTTT
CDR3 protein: CASKIQGLTNEKLFF

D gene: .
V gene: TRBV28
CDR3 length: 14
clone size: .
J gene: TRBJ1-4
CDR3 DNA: TGTGCCGCGGGGGGCCCATCAACTAATGAAAAACTGTTTTTT
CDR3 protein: CAAGGPSTNEKLFF

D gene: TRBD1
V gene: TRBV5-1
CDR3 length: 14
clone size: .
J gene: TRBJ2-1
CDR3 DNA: TGCGCCAGCAGCTTGGACAGGGGAATAGCTGAGCAGTTCTTC
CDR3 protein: CASSLDRGIAEQFF

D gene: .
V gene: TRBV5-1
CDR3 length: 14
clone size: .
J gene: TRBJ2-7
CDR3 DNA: TGCGCCAGCAGCTTGGTCGGGGGCTCCTACGAGCAGTACTTC
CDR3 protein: CASSLVGGSYEQYF

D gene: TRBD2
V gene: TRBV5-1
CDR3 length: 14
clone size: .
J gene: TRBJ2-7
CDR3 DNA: TGCGCCAGCAGCTTGGTGGGAGGGCCCCACGAGCAGTACTTC
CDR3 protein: CASSLVGGPHEQYF

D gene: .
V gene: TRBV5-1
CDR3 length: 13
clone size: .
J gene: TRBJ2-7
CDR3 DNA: TGCGCCAGCAGCTCGGGGGACAGCTACGAGCAGTACTTC
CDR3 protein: CASSSGDSYEQYF

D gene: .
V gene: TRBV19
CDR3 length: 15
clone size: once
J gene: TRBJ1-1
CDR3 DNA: TGTGCCAGTAGTATAGGGCGGACACAGAACACTGAAGCTTTCTTT
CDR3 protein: CASSIGRTQNTEAFF

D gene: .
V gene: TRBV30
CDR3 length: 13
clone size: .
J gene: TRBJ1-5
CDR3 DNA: TGTGCCTGGAGTGTGGGGGTCAGCCAGCCCCAGCATTTT
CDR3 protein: CAWSVGVSQPQHF

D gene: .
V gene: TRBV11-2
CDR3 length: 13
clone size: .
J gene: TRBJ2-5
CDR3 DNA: TGTGCCAGCAGCTTAAGGTCTGGGGAGACCCAGTACTTC
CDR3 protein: CASSLRSGETQYF

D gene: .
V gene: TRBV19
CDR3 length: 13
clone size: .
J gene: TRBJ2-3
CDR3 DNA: TGTGCCAGTAGTAGTTATAGCACAGATACGCAGTATTTT
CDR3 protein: CASSSYSTDTQYF

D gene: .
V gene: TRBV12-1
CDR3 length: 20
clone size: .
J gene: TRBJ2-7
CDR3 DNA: TGTGCCAGCAGCTCCAAACGGTGGGGGGGACACCAGGGCTCCTCCTACGAGCAGTACTTC
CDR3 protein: CASSSKRWGGHQGSSYEQYF

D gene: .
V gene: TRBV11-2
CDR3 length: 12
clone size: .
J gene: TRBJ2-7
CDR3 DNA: TGTGCCAGCAGCTTAGCGATCTACGAGCAGTACTTC
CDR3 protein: CASSLAIYEQYF

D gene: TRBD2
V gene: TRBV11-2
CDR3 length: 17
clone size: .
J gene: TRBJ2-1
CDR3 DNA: TGTGCCAGCAGCTTGGGCCGTGGCGGGAGCTCCTACAATGAGCAGTTCTTC
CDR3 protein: CASSLGRGGSSYNEQFF

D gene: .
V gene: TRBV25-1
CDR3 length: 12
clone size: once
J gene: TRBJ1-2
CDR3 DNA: TGTGCCAGCAAGGGGTGGGATTATGGCTACACCTTC
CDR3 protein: CASKGWDYGYTF

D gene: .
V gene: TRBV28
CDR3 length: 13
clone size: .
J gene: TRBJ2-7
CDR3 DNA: TGTGCCTCCCAGGGGCGGCATATCGAGGAGCAGTACTTC
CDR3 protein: CASQGRHIEEQYF

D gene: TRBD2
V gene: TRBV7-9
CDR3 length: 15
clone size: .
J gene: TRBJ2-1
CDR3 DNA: TGTGCCAGCAGCTTAATACTAGCGCTTTACAATGAGCAGTTCTTC
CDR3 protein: CASSLILALYNEQFF

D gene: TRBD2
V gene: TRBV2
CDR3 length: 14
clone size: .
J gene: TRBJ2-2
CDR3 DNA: TGTGCCAAGAGCGGGAGGGCCAACCCCGGGGAGCTGTTTTTT
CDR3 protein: CAKSGRANPGELFF

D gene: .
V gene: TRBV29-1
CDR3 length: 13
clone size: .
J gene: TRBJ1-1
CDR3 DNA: TGCAGCGTTGAAGAGCGACTGAACACTGAAGCTTTCTTT
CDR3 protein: CSVEERLNTEAFF

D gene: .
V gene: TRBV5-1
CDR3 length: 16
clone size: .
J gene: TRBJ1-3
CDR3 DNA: TGCGCCAGCAGCTGGACCCCCCACAGGGTGGAAAACACCATATATTTT
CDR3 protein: CASSWTPHRVENTIYF

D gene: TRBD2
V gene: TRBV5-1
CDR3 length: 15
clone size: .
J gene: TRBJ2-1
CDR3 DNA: TGCGCCAGCAGCTTGACCGGACTAGCTTCCAATGAGCAGTTCTTC
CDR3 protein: CASSLTGLASNEQFF

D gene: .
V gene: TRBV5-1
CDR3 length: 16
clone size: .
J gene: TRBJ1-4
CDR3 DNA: TGCGCCAGCAGCTTGAACCCTCCTACAACTAATGAAAAACTGTTTTTT
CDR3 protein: CASSLNPPTTNEKLFF

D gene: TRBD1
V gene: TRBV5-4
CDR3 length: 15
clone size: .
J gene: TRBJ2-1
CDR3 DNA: TGTGCCAGCAGCTTGGACAGGGGCACCTACAATGAGCAGTTCTTC
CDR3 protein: CASSLDRGTYNEQFF

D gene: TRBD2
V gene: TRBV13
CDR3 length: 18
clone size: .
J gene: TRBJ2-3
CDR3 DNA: TGTGCCAGCAGGGCACTGGTTCTTAAGCGGGATCTCACAGATACGCAGTATTTT
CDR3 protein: CASRALVLKRDLTDTQYF

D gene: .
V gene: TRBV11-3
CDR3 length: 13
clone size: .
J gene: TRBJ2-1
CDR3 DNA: TGTGCCAGCAGCTTATGGAGTAACAATGAGCAGTTCTTC
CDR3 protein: CASSLWSNNEQFF

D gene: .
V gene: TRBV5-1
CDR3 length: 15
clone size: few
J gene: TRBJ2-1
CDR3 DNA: TGCGCCAGCAGCTTGGGGGGGCTCTCCTACAATGAGCAGTTCTTC
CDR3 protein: CASSLGGLSYNEQFF

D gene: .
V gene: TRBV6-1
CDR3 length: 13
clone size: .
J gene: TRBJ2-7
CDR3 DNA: TGTGCCAGCAGTGAAGGGTCATCCCTCCAGCAGTACTTC
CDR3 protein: CASSEGSSLQQYF

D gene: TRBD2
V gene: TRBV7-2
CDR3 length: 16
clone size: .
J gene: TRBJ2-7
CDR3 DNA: TGTGCCAGCAGCCCAATTCAGGCGGGAGGGCCCCACGAGCAGTACTTC
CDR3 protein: CASSPIQAGGPHEQYF

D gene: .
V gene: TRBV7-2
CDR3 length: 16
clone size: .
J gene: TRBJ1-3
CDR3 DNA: TGTGCCAGCAGCCTCACGGGACCAAATGTTGGAAACACCATATATTTT
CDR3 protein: CASSLTGPNVGNTIYF

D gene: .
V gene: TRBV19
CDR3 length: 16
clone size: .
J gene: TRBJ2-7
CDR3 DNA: TGTGCCAGTAGTATAGATCTAGTCTTCAGGTCCTACGAGCAGTACTTC
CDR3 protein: CASSIDLVFRSYEQYF

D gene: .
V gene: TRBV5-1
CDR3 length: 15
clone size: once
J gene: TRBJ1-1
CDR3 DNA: TGCGCCAGCAGCCAGGATACGGACGGAACGTCGGGCGCTTTCTTT
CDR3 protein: CASSQDTDGTSGAFF